This T cell receptor beta chain was obtained from a study of blood T cells in healthy people across ages. For the second PCR, which ran for roughly 7 to 11 cycles, a sample-barcoded 5' primer and a J-beta primer mix were used. A template-switch adaptor containing 12 random nucleotides labeled each cDNA molecule. Each sample yielded at least 2.5 million CDR3-containing paired-end reads. TCRdb redid the calling of the 5' RACE reads with MiXCR, one entry per CDR3 protein. The sample yields about 1.6 million distinct CDR3 sequences, roughly 30% seen once. The sample providers were healthy Caucasian people from Russia, aged roughly 6 to 100. This CDR3 is 13 amino acids long. CDR1 DFQATT and CDR2 SNEGSKA come from the germline V gene (reference sequence). After removal of 5 bases from V and 6 bases from J, the junction contained 4 bases not matched to a gene.

Sequences were obtained from blood. The sequence was collected from a woman aged 25 to 45 in good health. The rearrangement links TRBV20-1 to TRBJ2-5, with 12 bases aligning to TRBD2. This CDR3 is CSARTSGTKTQYF. The CDR3 coding sequence is TGCAGTGCTCGGACTAGCGGGACGAAGACCCAGTACTTC.